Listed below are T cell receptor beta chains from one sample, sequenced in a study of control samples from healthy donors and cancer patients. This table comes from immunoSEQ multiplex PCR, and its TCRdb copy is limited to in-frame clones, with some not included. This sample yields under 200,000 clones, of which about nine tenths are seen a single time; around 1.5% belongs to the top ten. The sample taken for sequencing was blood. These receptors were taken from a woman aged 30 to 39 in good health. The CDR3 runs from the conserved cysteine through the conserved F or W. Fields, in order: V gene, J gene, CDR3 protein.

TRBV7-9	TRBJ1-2	CASSLAYGYTF
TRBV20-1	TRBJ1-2	CSARGDHGYTF
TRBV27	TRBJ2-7	CASSLGQNYEQYF
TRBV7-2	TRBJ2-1	CASSLEAGGPNEQFF
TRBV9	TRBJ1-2	CASRTNYGYTF
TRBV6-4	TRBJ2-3	CASSDGSTDTQYF
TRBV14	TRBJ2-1	CASSQDGGYNEQFF
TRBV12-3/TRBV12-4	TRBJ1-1	CASSLGGETEAFF
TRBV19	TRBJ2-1	CASSRQGPEQFF
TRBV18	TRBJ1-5	CASSPREQGNNQPQHF
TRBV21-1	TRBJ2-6	CASSKVEGVSSGANVLTF
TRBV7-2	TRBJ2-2	CASSRGSTNTGELFF
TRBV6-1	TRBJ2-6	CASSEQGATGANVLTF
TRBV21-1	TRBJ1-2	CASSKRNRGGYTF
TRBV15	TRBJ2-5	CATSTGGSETQYF
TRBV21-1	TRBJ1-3	CASIVGPSSGNTIYF
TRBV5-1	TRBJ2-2	CASRRGQGDTGELFF
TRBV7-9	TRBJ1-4	CASSLYRGSNEKLFF
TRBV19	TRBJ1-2	CASTDRPYGYTF
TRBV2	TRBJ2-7	CASSGTSYEQYF
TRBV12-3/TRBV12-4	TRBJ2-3	CASSNRGTDTQYF
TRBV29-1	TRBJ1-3	CSVELDSGNTIYF
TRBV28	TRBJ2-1	CASSSGTSGGGEQFF
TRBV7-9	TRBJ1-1	CASSLGTANTEAFF
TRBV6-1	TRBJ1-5	CASSEGGAGNQPQHF
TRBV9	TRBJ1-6	CASSVERGVSPLHF
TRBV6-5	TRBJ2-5	CASSTSGAQETQYF
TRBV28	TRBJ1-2	CASTPDRFDGYTF
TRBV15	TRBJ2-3	CATSRDWGDRPTDTQYF
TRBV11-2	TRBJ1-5	CASSLTGGSNQPQHF
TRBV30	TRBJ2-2	CAWLGNTGELFF
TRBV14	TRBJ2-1	CASSQGYEQFF
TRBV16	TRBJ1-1	CASSQSRQGGTEAFF
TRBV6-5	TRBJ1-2	CASSYRGGYTF
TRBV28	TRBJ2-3	CASSFSGFADTQYF
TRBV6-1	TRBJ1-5	CASSEAKGNQPQHF
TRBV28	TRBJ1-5	CASSQDRESQPQHF
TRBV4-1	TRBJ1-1	CASSQDQGRVAEAFF
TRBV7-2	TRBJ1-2	CASSEDSYYGYTF
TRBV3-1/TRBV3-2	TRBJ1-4	CASSQGVTGDEKLFF
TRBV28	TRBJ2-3	CASSSGTSGGGDTQYF
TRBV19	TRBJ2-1	CASSNRRTSYNEQFF
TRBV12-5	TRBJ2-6	CASGLVYAVGGIGANVLTF
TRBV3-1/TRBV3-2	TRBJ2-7	CASSQGLGGREQYF
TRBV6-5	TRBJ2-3	CASTPGTGDHTQYF
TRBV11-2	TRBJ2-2	CASSLPGLAGTGELFF
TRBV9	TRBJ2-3	CASSVRGTDTQYF
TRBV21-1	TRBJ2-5	CASSKRSQETQYF
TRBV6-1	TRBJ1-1	CASSEFVQGAEAFF
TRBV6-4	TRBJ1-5	CASSISPNQPQHF
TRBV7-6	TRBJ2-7	CASSLAGRGGYEQYF
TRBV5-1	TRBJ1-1	CASSQEPRNTEAFF
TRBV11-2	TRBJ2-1	CASSRGQWVYNEQFF
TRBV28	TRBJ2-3	CASSLWMGPSGVDTQYF
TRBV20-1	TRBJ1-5	CSASRDRDNQPQHF
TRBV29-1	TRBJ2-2	CSGTEDTGELFF
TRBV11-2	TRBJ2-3	CASSNPSGSPTDTQYF
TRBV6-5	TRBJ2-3	CASNRDSTDTQYF
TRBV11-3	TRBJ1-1	CASSFNTEAFF
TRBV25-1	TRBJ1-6	CASSEFRGAGSPLHF